This T cell receptor beta chain was recorded in a study of shared clonotypes between healthy human individuals (dated by TCRdb to about 2020). Regarding the study in general: Three men and a couple of women, aged 18 to 49 years, made up the cohort. For each donor, three plates each were used for CD4 naive and CD4 memory, two plates were used for CD8 naive, and one plate was used for CD8 memory. To estimate repertoire size and how much clonotype sharing occurs between individuals, the study deeply sequenced the blood TCR repertoires of several healthy adults. To increase sequencing depth and limit assay-specific biases, different laboratories used diverse techniques to prepare libraries and sequence TCR repertoires. Per donor, leukapheresis produced somewhere between about 0.9 and 9.5 billion PBMCs. The paper as a whole reports these results and caveats: The small number of donors limited the genetic and exposure-history diversity represented. Sampling was limited to blood, and TCR repertoires in tissue likely differ from TCR repertoires in blood. Rarefaction of sorted-subset datasets indicated incomplete sequencing despite the large sequencing depth. Naive subsets generally had larger estimated clonotype richness than memory subsets. Compared with non-shared clonotypes, clonotypes shared by all four sorted-subset donors had higher generation probabilities. Across a handful of donors, 4.5% to 6.5% of naive CD4, roughly 3.5% of naive CD8, under 2.5% of memory CD4, and roughly 0.4% of memory CD8 clonotypes were shared. Based on pairwise subsampling, the degree of clonotype sharing among donors was expected to be affected by sequencing depth.

Using the deep immunoSEQ assay, multiplex PCR amplified TCR CDR3 regions from genomic DNA. Extracted genomic DNA from each cell subset was distributed evenly across all wells of several immunoSEQ 96-well plates, and each plate was treated as a replicate. For sorted subsets, 200 to 250 ng of genomic DNA, equivalent to around 31,000 T cell genomes, went into each replicate PCR. Purified libraries were measured with a Qubit 3.0 fluorometer, size-checked on a Bioanalyzer 2100, and measured again with the KAPA Library Quantification kit. A separate single-read 150-cycle Illumina NextSeq 550 flow cell was used to sequence each immunoSEQ 96-well plate. On the authors' methods: Because only junctional sequences without quality scores were contained in the immunoSEQ output, filtering matching that applied to full-length reads could not be performed. Sequences were annotated with PyIR, a Python wrapper for IgBLAST v1.9, and V/J genes and CDR3 were assigned using IMGT germline references. Reads were removed for weak V/J assignments (E-value above 1e-6), missing CDR3, stop codons, out-of-frame junctions, or ambiguous translated residues. V3J clonotypes were defined as sequences sharing the same inferred V gene, J gene, and CDR3 amino acid sequence. Percentage overlap between repertoires was computed as shared unique clonotypes divided by the size of the smaller repertoire. Repertoire richness was assessed with RTK rarefaction, the Chao1 estimator, and Recon v2.1 estimates of unobserved clonotypes. Generation probabilities were computed with OLGA for all TCRbeta clonotypes obtained by the gDNA method from four donors. As stored in TCRdb, this immuneACCESS dataset retains in-frame rearrangements with V and J assigned. A fraction of the clones does not appear; measured against another copy, unresolved V genes explain less than half of the discrepancy, and the remainder lacks a known reason. The DNA was the basis for D and trimming; V, J and clone size are from that table. The sample yields nearly 2 million clones; about 95% were counted once. The biggest ten clones account for 0.95% to 1.5% of the sample.

Of note for this clone: No antigen is known for it. Qualities for individual bases were not recorded, and no much larger clone is one base off.

For the CD8 naive samples, CD45RO-negative cells were positively selected for CCR7, yielding a CD45RA+CCR7+ population from which TemRA cells were excluded. Donors were healthy HIV-negative adults with no recently reported acute infections or vaccinations. All donors were Caucasian adults living in Nashville, Tennessee, USA. Blood was obtained by leukapheresis, after which PBMCs were separated by Ficoll-Histopaque density gradient centrifugation and cryopreserved in liquid nitrogen vapor phase. Analytical flow cytometry was used to check the purity and quantity of every magnetically sorted T cell population. Genomic DNA was isolated from every sorted fraction and measured by UV absorbance on a Nanodrop 2000c. What was sequenced was naive CD8+ T cells sorted from blood. Read against the paper, the sample's cell subset or site label means: CD45RA+CCR7+. The sequence was collected from a man aged 18-30 years in good health.

The CDR3 region reads CASSLEGSVLSGEQYF. Read as DNA, the sequence is TGTGCCAGCAGCTTAGAAGGTAGCGTGCTATCGGGGGAGCAGTACTTC. The chain joins TRBV7-9 to TRBJ2-7, and perhaps TRBD2 as D gene, on 5 matching bases. CDR1 and CDR2 are read off the germline V gene (reference sequence) as SEHNR and FQNEAQ. A distance of 20 bases separates the germline ends of V and J, which lose 1 base and 7 bases respectively. The CDR3 sequence holds 16 residues, the cysteine and phenylalanine included. The entry retains the CDR3 DNA only, 48 bases that are in frame from base 1. The entire variable domain, with the stretches around the CDR3 drawn from the reference TRBV7-9 and TRBJ2-7 proteins, is DTGVSQNPRHKITKRGQNVTFRCDPISEHNRLYWYRQTLGQGPEFLTYFQNEAQLEKSRLLSDRFSAERPKGSFSTLEIQRTEQGDSAMYLCASSLEGSVLSGEQYFGPGTRLTVT.